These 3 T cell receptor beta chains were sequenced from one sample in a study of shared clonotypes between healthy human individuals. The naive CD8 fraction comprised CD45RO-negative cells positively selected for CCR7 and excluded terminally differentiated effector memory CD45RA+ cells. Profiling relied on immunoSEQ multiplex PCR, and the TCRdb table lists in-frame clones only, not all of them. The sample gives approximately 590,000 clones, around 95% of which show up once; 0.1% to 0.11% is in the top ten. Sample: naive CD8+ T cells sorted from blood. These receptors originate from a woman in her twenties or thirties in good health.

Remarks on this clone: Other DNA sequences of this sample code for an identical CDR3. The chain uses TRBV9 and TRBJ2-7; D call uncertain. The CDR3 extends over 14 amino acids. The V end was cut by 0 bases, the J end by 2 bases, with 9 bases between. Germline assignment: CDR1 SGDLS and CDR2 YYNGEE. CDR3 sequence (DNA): TGTGCCAGCAGCGTAGGGGGTGAGACCTACGAGCAGTACTTC. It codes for CASSVGGETYEQYF.

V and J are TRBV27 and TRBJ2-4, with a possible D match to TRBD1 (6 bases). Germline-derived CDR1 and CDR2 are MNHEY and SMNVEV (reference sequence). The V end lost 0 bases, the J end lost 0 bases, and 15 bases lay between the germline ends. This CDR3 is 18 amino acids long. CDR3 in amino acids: CASSLSLPGQTAKNIQYF. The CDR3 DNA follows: TGTGCCAGCAGTTTATCTCTCCCGGGACAAACAGCCAAAAACATTCAGTACTTC.

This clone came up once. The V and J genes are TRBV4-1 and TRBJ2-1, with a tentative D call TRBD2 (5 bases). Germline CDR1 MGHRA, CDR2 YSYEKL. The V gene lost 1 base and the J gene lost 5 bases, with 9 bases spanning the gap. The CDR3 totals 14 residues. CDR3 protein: CASSQVGSDNEQFF. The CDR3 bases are TGCGCCAGCAGCCAAGTGGGTAGCGACAATGAGCAGTTCTTC.